These 3 T cell receptor beta chains share one sample of origin, sequenced in a study of blood T cells in healthy people across ages. With a J-beta primer mix and a sample-barcoded 5' primer, a second PCR ran about 7 to 12 cycles. Each CDR3 protein gets one entry after TCRdb re-called the 5' RACE reads with MiXCR. The sample holds 800,000 or so distinct CDR3 sequences; 35% to 60% are singletons and the top ten take about a sixth. The sequencing input was blood. All receptors come from an elderly man in good health.

This clonotype has a handful of counts. The gene calls are TRBV9 and TRBJ1-1, with a possible D match to TRBD1 (5 bases). CDR1 and CDR2 from the germline V gene are SGDLS and YYNGEE. This CDR3 region has 14 residues. V gave up 4 bases and J gave up 4 bases, with 14 bases separating them. CDR3 region: CASSKEPGGTEAFF. The DNA of the CDR3 is TGTGCCAGCAGCAAAGAGCCGGGGGGCACTGAAGCTTTCTTT. The variable domain in full, completed from reference TRBV9 and TRBJ1-1, reads DSGVTQTPKHLITATGQRVTLRCSPRSGDLSVYWYQQSLDQGLQFLIQYYNGEERAKGNILERFSAQQFPDLHSELNLSSLELGDSALYFCASSKEPGGTEAFFGQGTRLTVV.

The rearrangement links TRBV7-2 to TRBJ2-5, with TRBD2 matching over 7 bases. TRBJ2-7 matches the DNA end more closely, so the J call is doubtful. The CDR3 spans 16 residues. Germline CDR1 SGHTA, CDR2 FQGNSA. The CDR3 spells CASSLGVSSGIYEQYF. CDR3 coding DNA: TGTGCCAGCAGCTTAGGGGTATCTAGCGGAATATACGAGCAGTACTTC.

V and J are TRBV28 and TRBJ1-5; D may be TRBD1 (5 bases). This CDR3 is 13 amino acids long. The ends were cut back, 7 bases at V and 7 bases at J, with 14 bases in the middle. Germline CDR1 reads MDHEN; CDR2 reads SYDVKM. The CDR3 DNA is TGTGCCAGCAAAAACGGGGGAAGCCAGCCCCAGCATTTT. It is translated as CASKNGGSQPQHF.